This T cell receptor (beta chain) was identified during a study of OX40 agonist ivuxolimab in advanced cancers. As for the study in general: Patients in dose escalation had liver, melanoma, kidney or head and neck cancers. Broader study findings: What antigens the expanded peripheral T cells recognized was never established. CD4+ and CD8+ blood T cells expanded clonally by week 6 at 0.1 to 3.0 mg/kg.

Enrollment shut out patients with autoimmune disease history or systemic immunosuppression. To note about this clone: Its specificity is not known.

Assay: immunoSEQ multiplex PCR; the TCRdb copy retains only in-frame clones and omits some. The sample has fewer than 85,000 clones, around 85% seen once. The sequences come from CD4+ or CD8+ T cells sorted from blood, collected in a trial of the OX40 agonist ivuxolimab. The source is an adult with an advanced solid tumor such as melanoma, head and neck, liver or kidney cancer.

The CDR3 is CASSMAVSYEQYF. The CDR3 DNA is TGTGCCAGTAGTATGGCGGTCTCCTACGAGCAGTACTTC. This chain links TRBV19 with TRBJ2-7; no definite D call. From germline, CDR1 is LNHDA and CDR2 SQIVND (reference sequence). V was cut by 3 bases and J by 0 bases, with 6 bases left in between. The CDR3 loop spans 13 amino acids.